This T cell receptor beta chain was sequenced for a study of vaccination and CD4 T cells after COVID-19. Looking at the study overall: The makeup of the convalescents was six males and four females, two of them Hispanic. Spike peptides, overlapping and drawn from SARS-CoV-2, HCoV-NL63, HCoV-OC43 and HCoV-229E, were used to stimulate cells.

Indicated treatment: approximately nine-day PBMC culture with coronavirus spike peptide pools or control peptides (ViraFEST assay). Convalescent patients tested SARS-CoV-2 PCR positive from March to December 2020, before Alpha, Beta and Delta emerged. Details on this clonotype: Its matching antigen is unknown.

V gave up 4 bases and J gave up 2 bases; unmatched junction bases: 9. The CDR3 totals 15 residues. CDR1 and CDR2 (germline): SGHRS, YFSETQ. Researchers used the Oncomine TCR Beta short-read assay to sequence DNA from cultured CD4+ T cells. TCRdb re-derived calls from the PCR reads in MiXCR, one entry per CDR3 protein. The repertoire holds some 15,000 distinct CDR3 sequences, roughly 50% seen once, with 9% to 15% in the top ten. Sequencing was carried out using CD4+ T cells from blood, cultured in vitro. The J gene is TRBJ2-7, the V gene TRBV5-1; the match to TRBD1 covers 7 bases. This TCR derives from a human donor who had recovered from COVID-19. CDR3 sequence (DNA): TGCGCCAGCAGCGTGACAGGGAAATCGCCCTACGAGCAGTACTTC. This sequence encodes CASSVTGKSPYEQYF.